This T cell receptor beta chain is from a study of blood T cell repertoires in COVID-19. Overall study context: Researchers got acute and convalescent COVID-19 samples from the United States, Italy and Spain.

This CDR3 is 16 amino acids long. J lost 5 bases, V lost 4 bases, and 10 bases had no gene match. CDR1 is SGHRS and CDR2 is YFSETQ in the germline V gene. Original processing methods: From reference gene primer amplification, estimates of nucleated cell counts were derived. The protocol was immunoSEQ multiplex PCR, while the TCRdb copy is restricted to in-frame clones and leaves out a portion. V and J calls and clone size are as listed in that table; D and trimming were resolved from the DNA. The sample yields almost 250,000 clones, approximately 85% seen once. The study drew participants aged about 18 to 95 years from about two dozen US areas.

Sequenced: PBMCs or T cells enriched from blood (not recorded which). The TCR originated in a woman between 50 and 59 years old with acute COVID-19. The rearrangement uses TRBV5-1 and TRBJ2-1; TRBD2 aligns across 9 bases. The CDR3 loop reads CASSQGDLAGNNEQFF. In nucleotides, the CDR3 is TGCGCCAGCAGCCAAGGGGATCTAGCGGGAAACAATGAGCAGTTCTTC. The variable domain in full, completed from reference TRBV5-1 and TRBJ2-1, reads KAGVTQTPRYLIKTRGQQVTLSCSPISGHRSVSWYQQTPGQGLQFLFEYFSETQRNKGNFPGRFSGRQFSNSRSEMNVSTLELGDSALYLCASSQGDLAGNNEQFFGPGTRLTVL.